A selection of T cell receptor beta chains follows, all from one sample in a study of PD-1 blockade in classical Hodgkin lymphoma. Profiled with immunoSEQ multiplex PCR; TCRdb holds only in-frame clones, not every one. This sample has approximately 20,000 clones, with around 80% found just once. The material sequenced was peripheral blood mononuclear cells (PBMCs), taken before the fourth cycle of nivolumab. These receptors were obtained from a human donor with classical Hodgkin lymphoma. Each CDR3 is given with its conserved first and last residue. The D gene is left open where the match is weak. The listing skips clone size in some rows; elsewhere it reads once, few, many or a size class.

v_gene	abundance	j_gene	d_gene	CDR3nt	CDR3aa
TRBV2	NA	TRBJ2-5	TRBD1	TGTGCCAGCAGTGCTTGGACAGGGAGGAACTTC	CASSAWTGRNF
TRBV7-2	NA	TRBJ2-2	NA	TGTGCCAGCAGCTCCTACTCCACCGGGGAGCTGTTTTTT	CASSSYSTGELFF
TRBV7-9	NA	TRBJ2-1	TRBD1	TGTGCCAGCAGCTTAAAACCGACAGGGTGGGGCTATGAGCAGTTCTTC	CASSLKPTGWGYEQFF
TRBV4-3	NA	TRBJ2-6	NA	TGCGCCAGCAGCCAAGGAAGGGCTGGGGCCAACGTCCTGACTTTC	CASSQGRAGANVLTF
TRBV5-4	NA	TRBJ2-2	TRBD1	TGTGCCAGCAGCTCTACAGGGGCGGTGACCGGGGAGCTGTTTTTT	CASSSTGAVTGELFF
TRBV30	few	TRBJ1-5	TRBD1	TGTGCCTGGAGTCGCGGGACAGGGGATCAGCCCCAGCATTTT	CAWSRGTGDQPQHF
TRBV12-5	NA	TRBJ2-7	TRBD1	TGTGCTAGTGGTTTGGTACCTGGTAAACCGGGACAGGGTTCCGAGCAGTACTTC	CASGLVPGKPGQGSEQYF
TRBV6-5	NA	TRBJ1-1	NA	TGTGCCAGCAGACGCGGTTCAGCCACTGAAGCTTTCTTT	CASRRGSATEAFF
TRBV7-6	few	TRBJ1-6	NA	TGTGCCAGCAGCTCGCTCGTTTATAATTCACCCCTCCACTTT	CASSSLVYNSPLHF
TRBV27	few	TRBJ2-1	TRBD2	TGTGCCAGCAGTTGGACTAGCGGGTTTTTACCCAATGAGCAGTTCTTC	CASSWTSGFLPNEQFF
TRBV6-1	NA	TRBJ2-3	NA	TGTGCCAGCAGTGAAGTACAGGGATTGGGGCCGCAGTATTTT	CASSEVQGLGPQYF
TRBV11-3	NA	TRBJ2-1	NA	TGTGCCAGCAGCGAGGGACCTCCTCCCTACAATGAGCAGTTCTTC	CASSEGPPPYNEQFF
TRBV4-1	NA	TRBJ2-6	TRBD1	TGCGCCAGCAGCCAAGTCGGGACAGGTCTTTCTGGGGCCAACGTCCTGACTTTC	CASSQVGTGLSGANVLTF
TRBV30	NA	TRBJ2-1	TRBD2	TGTGCCTGGAGTTTTCCTAGCGGGAGGGCCAATGAGCAGTTCTTC	CAWSFPSGRANEQFF
TRBV28	NA	TRBJ1-6	TRBD1	TGTGCCAGCACCCTGACGACAGGGGCTAATTCACCCCTCCACTTT	CASTLTTGANSPLHF
TRBV6-1	NA	TRBJ2-3	NA	TGTGCCAGCAGTGAAACTTTCACAGATACGCAGTATTTT	CASSETFTDTQYF
TRBV19	few	TRBJ2-2	TRBD1	TGTGCCAGTAGACGACAGGGTGTGGGTAGGGAGCTGTTTTTT	CASRRQGVGRELFF
TRBV5-1	once	TRBJ2-3	TRBD2	TGCGCCAGCAGCTTGTACGGCGGGGGGACAGATACGCAGTATTTT	CASSLYGGGTDTQYF
TRBV19	NA	TRBJ2-4	NA	TGTGCCAGTAATTTCGGACAAGGGAACATTCAGTACTTC	CASNFGQGNIQYF
TRBV28	NA	TRBJ2-3	NA	TGTGCCAGCAGTACGGCAGGGCCCCCCACAGATACGCAGTATTTT	CASSTAGPPTDTQYF
TRBV27	NA	TRBJ1-1	NA	TGTGCCAGCAAGTCCCACCAGGGTTACAACACTGAAGCTTTCTTT	CASKSHQGYNTEAFF
TRBV19	NA	TRBJ2-2	NA	TGTGCCAGTAGTACCCTCGGAGAGACCGGGGAGCTGTTTTTT	CASSTLGETGELFF
TRBV6-1	NA	TRBJ2-7	NA	TGTGCCAGCAGTGAATTTCGGCAGGGGGGACTTTACGAGCAGTACTTC	CASSEFRQGGLYEQYF
TRBV9	NA	TRBJ1-1	TRBD1	TGTGCCAGCAGCGTAGGAGGGGGCGTCAGCTACACTGAAGCTTTCTTT	CASSVGGGVSYTEAFF
TRBV10-3	NA	TRBJ1-1	NA	TGTGCCATCAAATCCCCGGGCGGCCTCATGAACACTGAAGCTTTCTTT	CAIKSPGGLMNTEAFF
TRBV4-1	few	TRBJ2-5	NA	TGCGCCAGCAGCCAAGGTTGGGAGACCCAGTACTTC	CASSQGWETQYF
TRBV18	NA	TRBJ2-2	NA	TGTGCCAGCTCACCAAGTACAGGGTCCGCCGGGGAGCTGTTTTTT	CASSPSTGSAGELFF
TRBV30	NA	TRBJ2-7	TRBD2	TGTGCCTGCCCACTTAGCGGGAGTAAGTACGAGCAGTACTTC	CACPLSGSKYEQYF
TRBV7-9	few	TRBJ2-1	NA	TGTGCCAGCAGCTTAGGCCTAGCGCGTCTGAGCTCCTACAATGAGCAGTTCTTC	CASSLGLARLSSYNEQFF
TRBV6-1	NA	TRBJ2-2	NA	TGTGCCAGCAGCACTATTTCGAACACCGGGGAGCTGTTTTTT	CASSTISNTGELFF
TRBV7-2	NA	TRBJ2-5	NA	TGTGCCAGCAGCTTGAGCCCACAAGAGACCCAGTACTTC	CASSLSPQETQYF
TRBV29-1	once	TRBJ2-1	NA	TGCAGCGTTCCCCAGGGGAAAGGGTACAATGAGCAGTTCTTC	CSVPQGKGYNEQFF
TRBV28	large	TRBJ2-1	TRBD1	TGTGCCAGCAGTTTACCCGGACAGGGTTGGGGTCCGACCAACAATGAGCAGTTCTTC	CASSLPGQGWGPTNNEQFF
TRBV5-4	NA	TRBJ2-7	NA	TGTGCCAGCAGCTTAGGAGGGGATAGCTACGAGCAGTACTTC	CASSLGGDSYEQYF
TRBV6-1	NA	TRBJ2-7	NA	TGTGCCAGCAGTGAATTTTGGGGATCCTACGAGCAGTACTTC	CASSEFWGSYEQYF
TRBV6-1	few	TRBJ1-2	NA	TGTGCCAGCAGTGAATATTGGATAACTAACTATGGCTACACCTTC	CASSEYWITNYGYTF
TRBV28	NA	TRBJ2-5	TRBD2	TGTGCCAGCAGTTTATTACTAGCGGGGGGGCCGCGAGAGACCCAGTACTTC	CASSLLLAGGPRETQYF
TRBV6-1	NA	TRBJ1-1	NA	TGTGCCAGCAGTGAAGGGGGGTTGAACACTGAAGCTTTCTTT	CASSEGGLNTEAFF
TRBV15	few	TRBJ1-5	NA	TGTGCCACCAGCTCCGGACAGATTAGCAATCAGCCCCAGCATTTT	CATSSGQISNQPQHF
TRBV6-6	NA	TRBJ2-3	NA	TGTGCCAGCAGTTATGGAGACCGTTCAGCAGATACGCAGTATTTT	CASSYGDRSADTQYF
TRBV11-3	NA	TRBJ1-5	NA	TGTGCCAGCAGCTTAGATCGGGGGAGCTATCAGCCCCAGCATTTT	CASSLDRGSYQPQHF
TRBV28	few	TRBJ2-7	TRBD2	TGTGCCAGCAGTCCACTACTAGCGGGGGGATACGAGCAGTACTTC	CASSPLLAGGYEQYF
TRBV6-5	NA	TRBJ2-3	TRBD2	TGTGCCAGCAGACTAGCGGGGGCGTTGGATACGCAGTATTTT	CASRLAGALDTQYF
TRBV7-8	NA	TRBJ2-1	NA	TGTGCCAGCAGCTTATTCTCGGGGACAAAGGGCTTCTTC	CASSLFSGTKGFF
TRBV6-1	NA	TRBJ2-7	NA	TGTGCCAGCAGTGAAAGGGGACTCGGATCCTACGAGCAGTACTTC	CASSERGLGSYEQYF
TRBV12-1	NA	TRBJ2-3	NA	TGTGCCAGCAGCTTTGTTGACCCCGTGGGACATACGCAGTATTTT	CASSFVDPVGHTQYF
TRBV27	once	TRBJ1-1	NA	TGTGCCAGCATTGGGGAGGGGAACACTGAAGCTTTCTTT	CASIGEGNTEAFF
TRBV10-1	NA	TRBJ2-2	NA	TGCGCCAGCAGTGCAGGCAGTGGGACCGGGGAGCTGTTTTTT	CASSAGSGTGELFF
TRBV7-9	NA	TRBJ2-3	TRBD2	TGTGCCAGCAGCTTAGCGGGAGGGCGCCCCACAGATACGCAGTATTTT	CASSLAGGRPTDTQYF
TRBV6-1	NA	TRBJ1-1	NA	TGTGCCAGCAGGGTGGGGTACACTGAAGCTTTCTTT	CASRVGYTEAFF
TRBV14	few	TRBJ2-3	NA	TGTGCCAGCAGCCAAGATGGAGCATCGAATACGCAGTATTTT	CASSQDGASNTQYF
TRBV28	NA	TRBJ1-5	NA	TGTGCCAGCAGTTCAGGGGTAATTGGCAATCAGCCCCAGCATTTT	CASSSGVIGNQPQHF